This T cell receptor beta chain is from a study of T cells in Graves' hyperthyroidism and ophthalmopathy. Blood was sampled at initial diagnosis of hyperthyroidism, prior to onset of any ophthalmopathy symptoms. Amplification of TCR beta CDR3 regions used RNA as the template. The TCR CDR3 was amplified in a first-round RT-PCR using the HTBI primer set. From the multiplex PCR reads, TCRdb called clonotypes with MiXCR, one entry per CDR3 protein. The table shows 150,000 or so distinct CDR3 sequences, with 9.4% occurring only once. Germline CDR1 DFQATT, CDR2 SNEGSKA (reference sequence). The V end lost 0 bases, the J end lost 1 base, and 13 bases lay between the germline ends. CDR3 length equals 15 residues. General study findings and limits: By a 13 V-J model, ophthalmopathy was set apart from stable hyperthyroidism. Within blood appeared most thyroid clonotypes that had expanded above 0.001.

This clonotype was detected only a few times. Its specificity is unknown. This receptor was taken from a woman younger than 35 with Graves' hyperthyroidism that later progressed to Graves' ophthalmopathy. The rearrangement joins TRBV20-1 to TRBJ2-7, with D perhaps TRBD2 (5 bases). The specimen was blood. This CDR3 reads CSARDISGKSYEQYF. CDR3 in DNA: TGCAGTGCTAGAGATATCTCGGGGAAGTCCTACGAGCAGTACTTC.